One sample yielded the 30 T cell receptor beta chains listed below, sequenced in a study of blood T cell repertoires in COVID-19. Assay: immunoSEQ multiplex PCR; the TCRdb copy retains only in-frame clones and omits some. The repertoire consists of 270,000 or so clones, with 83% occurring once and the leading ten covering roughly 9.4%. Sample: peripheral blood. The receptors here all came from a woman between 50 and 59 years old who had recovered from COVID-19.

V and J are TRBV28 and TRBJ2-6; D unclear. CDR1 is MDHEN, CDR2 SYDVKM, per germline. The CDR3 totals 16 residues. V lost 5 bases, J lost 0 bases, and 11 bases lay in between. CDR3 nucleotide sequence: TGTGCCAGCAGTGCCGCGTTAGACTCTGGGGCCAACGTCCTGACTTTC. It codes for CASSAALDSGANVLTF.

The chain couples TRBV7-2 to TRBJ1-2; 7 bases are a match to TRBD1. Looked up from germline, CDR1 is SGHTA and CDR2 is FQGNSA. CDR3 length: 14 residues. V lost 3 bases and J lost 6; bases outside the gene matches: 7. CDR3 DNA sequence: TGTGCCAGCAGCTTGAGGGGGCGCTCGAATGGCTACACCTTC. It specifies CASSLRGRSNGYTF.

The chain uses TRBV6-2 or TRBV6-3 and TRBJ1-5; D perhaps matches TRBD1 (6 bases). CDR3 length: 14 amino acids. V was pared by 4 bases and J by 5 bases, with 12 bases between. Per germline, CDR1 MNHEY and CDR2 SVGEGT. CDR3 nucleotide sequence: TGTGCCAGCAGTTTCCGACAGGCCGATCAGCCCCAGCATTTT. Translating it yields CASSFRQADQPQHF.

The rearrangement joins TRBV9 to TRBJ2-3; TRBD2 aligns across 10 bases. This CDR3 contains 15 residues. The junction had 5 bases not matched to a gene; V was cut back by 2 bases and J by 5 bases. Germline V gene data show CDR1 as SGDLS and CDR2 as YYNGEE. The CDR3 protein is CASSVPSGGVDTQYF. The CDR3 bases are TGTGCCAGCAGCGTCCCCAGCGGGGGGGTAGATACGCAGTATTTT. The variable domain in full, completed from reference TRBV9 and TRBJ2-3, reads DSGVTQTPKHLITATGQRVTLRCSPRSGDLSVYWYQQSLDQGLQFLIQYYNGEERAKGNILERFSAQQFPDLHSELNLSSLELGDSALYFCASSVPSGGVDTQYFGPGTRLTVL.

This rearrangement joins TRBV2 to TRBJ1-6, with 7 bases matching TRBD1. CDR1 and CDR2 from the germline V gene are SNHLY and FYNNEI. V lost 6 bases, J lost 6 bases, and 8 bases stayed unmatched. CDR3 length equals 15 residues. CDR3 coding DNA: TGTGCCAGCAGCCTCGAGGGGGCGGGTAATTCACCCCTCCACTTT. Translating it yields CASSLEGAGNSPLHF.

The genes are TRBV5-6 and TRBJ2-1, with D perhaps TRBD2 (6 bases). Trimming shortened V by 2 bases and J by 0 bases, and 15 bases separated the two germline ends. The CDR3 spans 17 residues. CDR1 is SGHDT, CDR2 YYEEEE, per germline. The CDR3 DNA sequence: TGTGCCAGCAGCTTTGGACTACGGTTAGGCTCCTACAATGAGCAGTTCTTC. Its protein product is CASSFGLRLGSYNEQFF.

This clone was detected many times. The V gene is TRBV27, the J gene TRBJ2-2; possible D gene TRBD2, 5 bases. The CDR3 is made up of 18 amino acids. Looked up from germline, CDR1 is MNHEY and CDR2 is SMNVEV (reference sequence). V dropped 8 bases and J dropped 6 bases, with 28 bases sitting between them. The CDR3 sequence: CASRAHRGGRTAAGELFF. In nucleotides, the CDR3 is TGTGCCAGCCGCGCACACCGGGGTGGCCGGACCGCGGCCGGGGAGCTGTTTTTT.

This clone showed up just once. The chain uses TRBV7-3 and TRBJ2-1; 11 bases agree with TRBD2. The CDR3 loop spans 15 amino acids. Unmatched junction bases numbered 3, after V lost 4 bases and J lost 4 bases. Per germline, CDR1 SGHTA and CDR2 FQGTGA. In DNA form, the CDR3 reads TGTGCCAGCAGCTATACTAGCGGGGGATACAATGAGCAGTTCTTC. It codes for CASSYTSGGYNEQFF.

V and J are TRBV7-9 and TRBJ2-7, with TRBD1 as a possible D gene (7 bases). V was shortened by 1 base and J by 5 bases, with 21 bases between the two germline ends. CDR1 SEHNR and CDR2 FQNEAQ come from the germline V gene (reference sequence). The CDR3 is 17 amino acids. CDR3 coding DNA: TGTGCCAGCAGCTTAGGGGCCACACGACAGGGAGGCCACGAGCAGTACTTC. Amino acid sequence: CASSLGATRQGGHEQYF.

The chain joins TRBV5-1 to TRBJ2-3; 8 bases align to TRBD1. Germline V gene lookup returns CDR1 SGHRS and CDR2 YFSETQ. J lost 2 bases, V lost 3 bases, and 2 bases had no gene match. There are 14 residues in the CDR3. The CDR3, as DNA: TGCGCCAGCAGCTGGACAGGGATCACAGATACGCAGTATTTT. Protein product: CASSWTGITDTQYF.

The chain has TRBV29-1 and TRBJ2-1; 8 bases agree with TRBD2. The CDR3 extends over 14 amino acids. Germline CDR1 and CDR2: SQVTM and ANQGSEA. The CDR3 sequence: CTVSASGPYNEQFF. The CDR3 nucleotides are TGCACGGTGAGCGCTAGCGGGCCCTACAATGAGCAGTTCTTC.

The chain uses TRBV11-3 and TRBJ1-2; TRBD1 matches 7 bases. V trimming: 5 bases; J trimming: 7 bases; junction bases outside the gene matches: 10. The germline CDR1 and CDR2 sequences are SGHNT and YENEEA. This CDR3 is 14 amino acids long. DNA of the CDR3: TGTGCCAGCAGCCAATCACAGGGGCCAGGTGGCTACACCTTC. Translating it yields CASSQSQGPGGYTF.

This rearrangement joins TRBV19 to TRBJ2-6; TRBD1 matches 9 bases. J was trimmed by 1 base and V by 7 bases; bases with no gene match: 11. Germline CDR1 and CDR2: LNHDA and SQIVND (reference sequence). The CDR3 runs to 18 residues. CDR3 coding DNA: TGTGCCAGTATGATGGTGACAGGGGGTGTATCTGGGGCCAACGTCCTGACTTTC. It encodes CASMMVTGGVSGANVLTF.

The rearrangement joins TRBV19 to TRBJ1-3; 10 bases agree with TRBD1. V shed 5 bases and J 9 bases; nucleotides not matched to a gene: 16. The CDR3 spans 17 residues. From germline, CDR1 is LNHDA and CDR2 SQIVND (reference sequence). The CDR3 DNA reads TGTGCCAGTAGTCCTCGGACAGGGGGGCCGCCTTTAAGCACCATATATTTT. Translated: CASSPRTGGPPLSTIYF.

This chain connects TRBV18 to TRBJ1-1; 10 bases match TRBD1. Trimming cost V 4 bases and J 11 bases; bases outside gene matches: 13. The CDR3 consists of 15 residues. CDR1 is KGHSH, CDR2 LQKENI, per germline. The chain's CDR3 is CASSQLSGQGVWAFF. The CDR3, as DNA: TGTGCCAGCTCACAATTAAGCGGACAGGGGGTATGGGCTTTCTTT.

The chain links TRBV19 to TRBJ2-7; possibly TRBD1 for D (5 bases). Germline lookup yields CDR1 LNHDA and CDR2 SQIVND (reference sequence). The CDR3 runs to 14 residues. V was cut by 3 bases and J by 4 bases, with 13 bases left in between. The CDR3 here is CASSITQGRYEQYF. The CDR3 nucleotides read TGTGCCAGTAGTATTACCCAGGGAAGGTACGAGCAGTACTTC.

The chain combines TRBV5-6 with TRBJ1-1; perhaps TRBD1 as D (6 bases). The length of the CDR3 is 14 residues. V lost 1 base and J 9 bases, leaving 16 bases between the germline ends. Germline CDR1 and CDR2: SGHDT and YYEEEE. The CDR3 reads CASSLFSGVWQAFF. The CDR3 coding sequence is TGTGCCAGCAGCTTGTTTTCAGGGGTTTGGCAAGCTTTCTTT.

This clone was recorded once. CDR3 bases: TGTGCCAGCAGTTTTGCAGGGCGGGGGGCTCAGCCCCAGCATTTT. Protein product: CASSFAGRGAQPQHF. J is TRBJ1-5 and V is TRBV28; D perhaps matches TRBD1 (6 bases). CDR1 is MDHEN and CDR2 is SYDVKM in the germline V gene. The CDR3 sequence is 15 residues long. V was pared by 3 bases and J by 6 bases, with 15 bases between.

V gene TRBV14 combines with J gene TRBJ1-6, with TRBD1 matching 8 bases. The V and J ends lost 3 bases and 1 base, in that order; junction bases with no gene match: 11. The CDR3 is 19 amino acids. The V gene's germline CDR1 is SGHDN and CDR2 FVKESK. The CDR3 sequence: CASSQHRTGSVSYNSPLHF. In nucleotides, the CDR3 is TGTGCCAGCAGCCAGCACAGGACAGGGAGTGTGTCCTATAATTCACCCCTCCACTTT.

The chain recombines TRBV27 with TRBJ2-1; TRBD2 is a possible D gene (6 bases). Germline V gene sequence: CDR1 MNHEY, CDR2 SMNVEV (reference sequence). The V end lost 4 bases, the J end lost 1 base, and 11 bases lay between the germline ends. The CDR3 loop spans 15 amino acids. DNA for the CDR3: TGTGCCAGCAGTTCGGGTGGGACTTCCTACAATGAGCAGTTCTTC. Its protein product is CASSSGGTSYNEQFF.

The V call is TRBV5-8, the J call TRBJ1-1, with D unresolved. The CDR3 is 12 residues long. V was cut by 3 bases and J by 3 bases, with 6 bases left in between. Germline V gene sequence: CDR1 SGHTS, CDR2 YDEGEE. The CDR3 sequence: CASSSQYTEAFF. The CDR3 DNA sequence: TGTGCCAGCAGCTCCCAGTACACTGAAGCTTTCTTT.

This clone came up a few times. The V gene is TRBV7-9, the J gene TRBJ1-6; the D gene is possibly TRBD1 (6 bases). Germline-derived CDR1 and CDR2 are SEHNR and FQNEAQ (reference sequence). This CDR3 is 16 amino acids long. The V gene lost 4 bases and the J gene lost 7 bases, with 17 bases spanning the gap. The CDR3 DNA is TGTGCCAGCAGCTCCTCCTGGGGGCAGCGGAATTCACCCCTCCACTTT. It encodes CASSSSWGQRNSPLHF.

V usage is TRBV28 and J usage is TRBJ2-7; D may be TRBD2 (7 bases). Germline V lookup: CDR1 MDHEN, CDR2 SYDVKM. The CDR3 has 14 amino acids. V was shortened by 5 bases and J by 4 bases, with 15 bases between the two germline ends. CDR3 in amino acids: CASSIRGGEYEQYF. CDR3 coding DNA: TGTGCCAGCAGTATTCGAGGGGGGGAGTACGAGCAGTACTTC.

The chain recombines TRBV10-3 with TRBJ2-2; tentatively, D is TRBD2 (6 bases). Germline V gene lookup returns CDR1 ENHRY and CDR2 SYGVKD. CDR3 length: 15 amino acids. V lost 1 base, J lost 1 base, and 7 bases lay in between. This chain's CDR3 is CAISEFSGNTGELFF. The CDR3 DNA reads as TGTGCCATCAGTGAGTTTAGCGGGAACACCGGGGAGCTGTTTTTT.

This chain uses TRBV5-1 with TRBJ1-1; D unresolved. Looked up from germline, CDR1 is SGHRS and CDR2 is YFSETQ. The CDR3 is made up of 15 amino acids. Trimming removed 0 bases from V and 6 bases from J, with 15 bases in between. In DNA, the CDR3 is TGCGCCAGCAGCTTGGAGGCGGCGCGGGCTGCTGAAGCTTTCTTT. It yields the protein CASSLEAARAAEAFF.

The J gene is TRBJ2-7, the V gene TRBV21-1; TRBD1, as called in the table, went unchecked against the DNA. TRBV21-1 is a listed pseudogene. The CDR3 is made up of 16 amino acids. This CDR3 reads CASSTAWDTSLYEQYF. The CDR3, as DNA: TGTGCCAGCAGCACCGCTTGGGACACGAGCCTCTACGAGCAGTACTTC.

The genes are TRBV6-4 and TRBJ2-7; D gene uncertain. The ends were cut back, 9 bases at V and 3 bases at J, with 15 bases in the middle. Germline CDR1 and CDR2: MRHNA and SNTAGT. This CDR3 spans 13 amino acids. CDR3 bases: TGTGCCAGATGGAGCAAGAGTCGCTACGAGCAGTACTTC. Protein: CARWSKSRYEQYF.

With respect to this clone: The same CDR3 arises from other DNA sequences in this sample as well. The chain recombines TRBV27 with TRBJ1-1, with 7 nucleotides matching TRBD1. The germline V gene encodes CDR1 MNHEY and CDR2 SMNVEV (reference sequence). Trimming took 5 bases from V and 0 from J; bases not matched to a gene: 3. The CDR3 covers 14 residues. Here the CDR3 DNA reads TGTGCCAGCAGTAACAGGGGCATGAACACTGAAGCTTTCTTT. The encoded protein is CASSNRGMNTEAFF.

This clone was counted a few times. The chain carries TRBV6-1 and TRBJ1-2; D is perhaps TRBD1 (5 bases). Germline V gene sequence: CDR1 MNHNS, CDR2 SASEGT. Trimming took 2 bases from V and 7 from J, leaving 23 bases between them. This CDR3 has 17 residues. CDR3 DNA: TGTGCCAGCAGTGAAACCCAAACGGGGGGGATTGTCGGTGGCTACACCTTC. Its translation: CASSETQTGGIVGGYTF.

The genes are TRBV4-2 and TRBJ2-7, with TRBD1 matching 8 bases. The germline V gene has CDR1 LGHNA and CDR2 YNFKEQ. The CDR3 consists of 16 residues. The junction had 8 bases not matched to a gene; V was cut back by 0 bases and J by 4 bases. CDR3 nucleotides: TGTGCCAGCAGCCAAGATCCCGGGACAGGTGATTACGAGCAGTACTTC. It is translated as CASSQDPGTGDYEQYF.